A single sample gave rise to the 18 T cell receptor beta chains below, sequenced in a study of blood T cell repertoires in COVID-19. Using immunoSEQ multiplex PCR, the repertoire was profiled, and TCRdb retains in-frame clones only, with some absent. The table records about 390,000 clones, approximately 90% of them present only once. The sample comprised PBMCs or T cells enriched from blood (not recorded which). The receptors come from a woman in her forties or fifties who had recovered from COVID-19.

The rearrangement uses TRBV3-1 (or the pseudogene TRBV3-2) and TRBJ2-5; TRBD2 agrees at 10 bases. J lost 2 bases, V lost 6 bases, and 3 bases had no gene match. CDR1 LGHDT and CDR2 YNNKEL come from the germline V gene (reference sequence). The CDR3 contains 14 residues. The CDR3 region is CASRVSGGQETQYF. The CDR3 coding sequence is TGTGCCAGCAGGGTTAGCGGGGGGCAAGAGACCCAGTACTTC.

The chain uses TRBV7-9 and TRBJ2-1, with TRBD1 identical over 9 bases. CDR3 length: 16 amino acids. Per the germline V gene, CDR1 is SEHNR and CDR2 is FQNEAQ (reference sequence). Germline trimming cut 5 bases from V and 5 bases from J; bases unmatched to any gene: 10. The CDR3 reads CASSLRRGQGNNEQFF. Here the CDR3 DNA reads TGTGCCAGCAGCCTACGACGGGGACAGGGTAACAATGAGCAGTTCTTC.

The genes are TRBV11-2 and TRBJ2-1, with 9 bases fitting TRBD1. Germline CDR1 reads SGHAT; CDR2 reads FQNNGV. V gave up 4 bases and J gave up 8 bases; unmatched junction bases: 9. The CDR3 sequence is 15 residues long. Here the CDR3 reads CASSSRDRVFHEQFF. The DNA for the CDR3 is TGTGCCAGCAGCTCCCGGGACAGGGTATTCCATGAGCAGTTCTTC.

This clone was found once. V and J are TRBV12-5 and TRBJ1-6; 9 nucleotides agree with TRBD1. The CDR3 contains 19 residues. After removal of 0 bases from V and 8 bases from J, the junction contained 14 bases not matched to a gene. Per germline, CDR1 LGHNT and CDR2 FRNRAP. The DNA for the CDR3 is TGTGCTAGTGGTTTGGTAACTACTTCCCGGGACAGGGTTGATTCACCCCTCCACTTT. This translates into CASGLVTTSRDRVDSPLHF. Full variable domain (rest looked up from reference TRBV12-5 and TRBJ1-6): DARVTQTPRHKVTEMGQEVTMRCQPILGHNTVFWYRQTMMQGLELLAYFRNRAPLDDSGMPKDRFSAEMPDATLATLKIQPSEPRDSAVYFCASGLVTTSRDRVDSPLHFGNGTRLTVT.

This rearrangement joins TRBV19 to TRBJ2-2, with 12 nucleotides matching TRBD2. The V segment lost 4 bases and the J segment 6 bases; nucleotides outside the gene matches: 6. Germline values: CDR1 LNHDA, CDR2 SQIVND (reference sequence). The CDR3 runs 16 residues. The CDR3 DNA is TGTGCCAGTAGTAGAACTAGCGGGGGGATCGCCGGGGAGCTGTTTTTT. This encodes CASSRTSGGIAGELFF.

J is TRBJ1-2 and V is TRBV6-5; D call uncertain. The CDR3 covers 14 residues. Trimming pared 2 bases from V and 5 bases from J, leaving 12 bases between. CDR1 is MNHEY, CDR2 SVGAGI, per germline. The CDR3 region has the DNA TGTGCCAGCAGTTACGCCGGGCAGCGGTATGGCTACACCTTC. Translation: CASSYAGQRYGYTF.

This clone was observed at least ten times. The chain uses TRBV30 and TRBJ1-2; 9 bases agree with TRBD1. The junction had 14 bases not matched to a gene; V was cut back by 8 bases and J by 7 bases. This CDR3 is 14 amino acids long. Germline loops: CDR1 GTSNPN, CDR2 SVGIG (reference sequence). The CDR3 loop reads CAAPRGQGHRGYTF. Here the CDR3 DNA reads TGTGCCGCACCGAGAGGACAGGGGCATCGTGGCTACACCTTC.

The chain recombines TRBV5-1 with TRBJ1-1; D gene unclear. The CDR3 spans 12 residues. Trimming took off 1 base at V and 1 base at J, with 2 bases between the two ends. Germline V gene data show CDR1 as SGHRS and CDR2 as YFSETQ. The CDR3 region is CASSLQNTEAFF. CDR3 in DNA: TGCGCCAGCAGCTTGCAGAACACTGAAGCTTTCTTT.

The CDR3 region has the DNA TGTGCCAGCAGCGTAGGAGGGCCTCGGGACGAGCAGTACTTC. This translates into CASSVGGPRDEQYF. The chain carries TRBV9 and TRBJ2-7; perhaps TRBD2 as D (5 bases). In germline, CDR1 is SGDLS, CDR2 YYNGEE. V was shortened by 0 bases and J by 5 bases, with 12 bases between the two germline ends. CDR3 length equals 14 residues.

The chain has TRBV2 and TRBJ1-1; no firm D call. Germline-derived CDR1 and CDR2 are SNHLY and FYNNEI. V was pared by 4 bases and J by 3 bases, with 15 bases between. The CDR3 totals 15 residues. The CDR3 DNA follows: TGTGCCAGCAGTGCCCCGCTGGGCCTGGACACTGAAGCTTTCTTT. This gives the protein CASSAPLGLDTEAFF.

V is TRBV28 and J is TRBJ1-1, with TRBD1 as a possible D gene (5 bases). The V gene lost 6 bases and the J gene lost 10 bases, with 18 bases spanning the gap. CDR3 size: 13 residues. In germline, CDR1 is MDHEN, CDR2 SYDVKM. The CDR3, as DNA: TGTGCCAGCAGACCGGACACACAAAGGGTAGCTTTCTTT. Translation: CASRPDTQRVAFF.

This clone was found once. The J gene is TRBJ2-2, the V gene TRBV5-1, with a weak D call TRBD2 (6 bases). CDR1 SGHRS and CDR2 YFSETQ come from the germline V gene. The CDR3 is 14 amino acids. Trimming took 2 bases from V and 6 from J, leaving 11 bases between them. CDR3 nucleotide sequence: TGCGCCAGCAGCTTAGGGCAGCGGGCCGGGGAGCTGTTTTTT. This gives the protein CASSLGQRAGELFF.

The V gene is TRBV11-2, the J gene TRBJ2-1, with 8 bases aligning to TRBD2. The CDR3 is 14 amino acids. The V segment lost 1 base and the J segment 4 bases; nucleotides outside the gene matches: 0. Germline CDR1 and CDR2: SGHAT and FQNNGV. The CDR3 DNA is TGTGCCAGCAGCTTAGGCGGGGGGTACAATGAGCAGTTCTTC. Its protein is CASSLGGGYNEQFF.

The gene calls are TRBV5-1 and TRBJ1-4; D is perhaps TRBD1 (6 bases). With 1 base removed from V and 14 bases from J, the gap between germline ends came to 18 bases. This CDR3 is 14 amino acids long. Looked up from germline, CDR1 is SGHRS and CDR2 is YFSETQ. The CDR3 protein is CASSLSSGERRLFF. CDR3 DNA sequence: TGCGCCAGCAGCTTGTCGTCAGGGGAACGACGCCTGTTTTTT.

V and J are TRBV19 and TRBJ1-5; 8 nucleotides agree with TRBD1. V lost 3 bases and J lost 1; bases outside the gene matches: 5. The V gene's germline CDR1 is LNHDA and CDR2 SQIVND (reference sequence). This CDR3 has 16 residues. In nucleotides, the CDR3 is TGTGCCAGTAGTATGGGCAGGGGGCTGAGCAATCAGCCCCAGCATTTT. Protein sequence: CASSMGRGLSNQPQHF. Based on the CDR3 plus reference TRBV19 and TRBJ1-5, the full variable domain is DGGITQSPKYLFRKEGQNVTLSCEQNLNHDAMYWYRQDPGQGLRLIYYSQIVNDFQKGDIAEGYSVSREKKESFPLTVTSAQKNPTAFYLCASSMGRGLSNQPQHFGDGTRLSIL.

The chain joins TRBV19 to TRBJ1-4, with 10 bases lining up with TRBD1. CDR1 and CDR2 from the germline V gene are LNHDA and SQIVND (reference sequence). The length of the CDR3 is 15 residues. V lost 10 bases, J lost 4 bases, and 9 bases stayed unmatched. DNA for the CDR3: TGTGCCACCCGGGACAGGGGAGGTCTTAATGAAAAACTGTTTTTT. It codes for CATRDRGGLNEKLFF.

The chain has TRBV3-1 (or the pseudogene TRBV3-2) and TRBJ2-7; 10 bases line up with TRBD1. The CDR3 is made up of 15 amino acids. Germline loops: CDR1 LGHDT, CDR2 YNNKEL (reference sequence). Losses at the gene ends were 2 bases for V and 6 bases for J; bases not matched to a gene: 7. Here the CDR3 DNA reads TGTGCCAGCAGCCAATCCGGGACAGGGGCCTCCGAGCAGTACTTC. Amino acids: CASSQSGTGASEQYF.

V usage is TRBV12-5 and J usage is TRBJ1-2, with 12 bases fitting TRBD1. Losses at the gene ends were 4 bases for V and 4 bases for J; bases not matched to a gene: 7. The CDR3 runs to 16 residues. Germline CDR1 reads LGHNT; CDR2 reads FRNRAP. CDR3 coding DNA: TGTGCTAGTGGTTCCTCCGGGACAGGGGGCGGCTATGGCTACACCTTC. This sequence encodes CASGSSGTGGGYGYTF.